These T cell receptor beta chains were read from a single sample in a study of blood T cells in healthy people across ages. TCRdb redid the calling of the 5' RACE reads with MiXCR, one entry per CDR3 protein. The table includes hundreds of thousands of distinct CDR3 sequences, roughly 58% detected once. Sequenced material: blood. All receptors derive from a man aged 60 to 75 in good health. CDR3s include the opening cysteine and the closing phenylalanine or tryptophan. The D gene is left open where the match is weak. Expanded clones are given a class, and other clones once, few, many or no size at all.

TRBD2	TRBV5-5	TRBJ2-2	.	CASTLRDYTPGELFF	TGTGCCAGCACACTCCGGGACTATACCCCCGGGGAGCTGTTTTTT
.	TRBV21-1	TRBJ2-4	.	CASSPPGTGGRNIQYF	TGTGCCAGCAGCCCGCCCGGGACAGGGGGTAGGAACATTCAGTACTTC
.	TRBV3-1	TRBJ2-1	.	CASSQGGGPANEQFF	TGTGCCAGCAGCCAAGGAGGGGGGCCGGCCAATGAGCAGTTCTTC
.	TRBV7-2	TRBJ1-4	.	CASSPTGIGEKLFF	TGTGCCAGCAGCCCAACAGGGATCGGGGAAAAACTGTTTTTT
.	TRBV7-9	TRBJ1-2	few	CASTRDYTQINYGYTF	TGTGCCAGCACCCGGGACTATACCCAAATTAACTATGGCTACACCTTC
.	TRBV20-1	TRBJ2-1	once	CMVQGDEQFF	TGCATGGTGCAGGGAGATGAGCAGTTCTTC
.	TRBV28	TRBJ2-5	.	CASSTSEPQETQYF	TGTGCCAGCAGTACCAGTGAACCTCAAGAGACCCAGTACTTC
.	TRBV12-3/TRBV12-4	TRBJ1-1	.	CASLGGVCTEAFF	TGTGCCAGCCTGGGGGGGGTCTGCACTGAAGCTTTCTTT
.	TRBV20-1	TRBJ2-5	few	CSAKGQGWYQETQYF	TGCAGTGCAAAGGGGCAGGGATGGTACCAAGAGACCCAGTACTTC
.	TRBV20-1	TRBJ1-5	.	CSAPPGGDNQPQHF	TGCAGTGCCCCCCCGGGGGGAGACAATCAGCCCCAGCATTTT
.	TRBV6-2/TRBV6-3	TRBJ1-1	few	CASSYTNGVLGRDTEAFF	TGTGCCAGCAGTTACACCAATGGCGTCCTCGGAAGGGACACTGAAGCTTTCTTT
.	TRBV5-1	TRBJ2-7	.	CASSLGLVWSYEQYF	TGCGCCAGCAGCTTGGGGCTAGTGTGGTCCTACGAGCAGTACTTC
TRBD2	TRBV10-3	TRBJ2-5	.	CAISEPLGTSGGVETQYF	TGTGCCATCAGTGAGCCCCTCGGGACTAGCGGGGGGGTAGAGACCCAGTACTTC
TRBD2	TRBV25-1	TRBJ2-5	.	CASSFAGTRLQETQYF	TGTGCCAGCAGTTTTGCCGGGACTAGACTACAAGAGACCCAGTACTTC
TRBD2	TRBV13	TRBJ2-3	.	CASSAGGPNTQYF	TGTGCCAGCAGCGCGGGGGGGCCGAATACGCAGTATTTT
.	TRBV2	TRBJ2-1	.	CASRSARGNEQFF	TGTGCCAGCAGATCTGCTAGGGGCAATGAGCAGTTCTTC
TRBD1	TRBV7-2	TRBJ2-3	.	CASSWGQAPYSTDTQYF	TGTGCCAGCAGCTGGGGACAGGCCCCTTATAGCACAGATACGCAGTATTTT
.	TRBV29-1	TRBJ1-4	few	CSVVVTADEKLFF	TGCAGCGTTGTAGTGACAGCTGATGAAAAACTGTTTTTT
TRBD1	TRBV12-3/TRBV12-4	TRBJ1-5	.	CASSDRVRQPQHF	TGTGCCAGCAGCGACAGGGTGCGGCAGCCCCAGCATTTT
.	TRBV7-2	TRBJ2-7	.	CASSFRSLGVYEQYF	TGTGCCAGCAGCTTTAGATCGCTGGGAGTATACGAGCAGTACTTC
.	TRBV27	TRBJ2-7	few	CASSLTVSYEQYF	TGTGCCAGCAGTTTGACAGTCTCCTACGAGCAGTACTTC
TRBD2	TRBV11-2	TRBJ2-3	.	CASSPPSGVTDTQYF	TGTGCCAGCAGCCCCCCTAGCGGGGTTACAGATACGCAGTATTTT
.	TRBV29-1	TRBJ2-5	few	CSVGQGVTQYF	TGCAGCGTTGGCCAGGGAGTGACCCAGTACTTC